This T cell receptor (beta chain) was identified in a study of T cells in Graves' hyperthyroidism and ophthalmopathy (dated by TCRdb to 2018 to 2020). The study in broad terms: Peripheral blood was collected at initial diagnosis, before any treatment. A discovery cohort of around 98 patients, approximately 45 with Graves' ophthalmopathy and about 58 with stable Graves' hyperthyroidism, was used to find distinguishing TCR V-J signatures. Whether ophthalmopathy could be predicted prospectively was tested in an independent validation cohort made up of about 20 hyperthyroidism patients plus 17 patients who later progressed to ophthalmopathy. The 100 or so discovery patients were randomly divided into training and test sets at a 7:3 ratio. Thyroid tissue and blood T-cell repertoires from more than five Graves' hyperthyroidism patients were also compared in the study. Following sampling, methimazole starting at 30 mg daily was given to hyperthyroidism patients, and high-dose intravenous methylprednisolone was given to ophthalmopathy patients. TCR Vbeta CDR3 sequencing of 130 to 150 peripheral blood samples (43 ophthalmopathy, 70 to 85 hyperthyroidism and some 17 progressor patients) is reported in the paper. The research as a whole found: Most expanded thyroid clonotypes (frequency above 0.001) were also detected in blood, suggesting blood repertoires may reflect thyroid immune responses. In cross-validation, a model built on a 13 V-J signature told ophthalmopathy apart from stable hyperthyroidism with over 85% sensitivity and around 84% specificity, and in testing the same model reached 80%/75%. In validation, progression to ophthalmopathy was predicted by the model with 70.59% sensitivity and 72% to 80% specificity, a median of roughly 6.4 months before onset. Sample size was not statistically predetermined, and blinding of investigators to group allocation was not performed.

Taken from cysteine to phenylalanine, the CDR3 has 17 residues. Kept here is only the CDR3 DNA, which spans 51 bases and is read in frame from base 1. V ends up 4 bases short and J 8 bases short, with an unmatched junction base count of 12. The germline V gene (reference sequence) gives CDR1 as SGHKS and CDR2 as YYEKEE. Stable Graves' hyperthyroidism was defined as the absence of progression to ophthalmopathy over 18 months of follow-up. Hyperthyroidism patients were newly diagnosed, with disease duration under 2 months, and aged 18 to 65 years. Patients with uncontrolled infections, other autoimmune diseases, pregnancy or lactation were excluded. Clinical symptoms, serum thyroxine and TRAb, thyroid ultrasound, and orbital computed tomography formed the basis for the diagnoses. PBMCs were separated from 7.5 to 10 ml of fresh peripheral blood using Ficoll-Paque density gradient centrifugation. Trizol reagent was used to extract total RNA, and RNA quality was then checked on an Agilent 2100 Bioanalyzer.

Amplification of TCR beta CDR3 regions was carried out from RNA transcripts. A first-round RT-PCR of the TCR CDR3 used the HTBI primer set with the Qiagen OneStep RT-PCR kit. Libraries were constructed in a second round of multiplex PCR, after which size selection and purification were carried out. Sequencing of the libraries was done on an Illumina HiSeq2000 using paired-end 100 bp reads. On the study's bioinformatics: SOAPnuke was used to process the raw data, with reads discarded if the reads contained adapters or uncalled bases, had a mean Phred below 15, or lacked an exact constant-primer or identifier match. High-quality paired reads were merged using COPE v1.2.5, and each unique nucleotide sequence was defined as a clonotype. MiTCR v1.1 was used to align the clonotypes against IMGT TRBV, TRBD and TRBJ reference segments. Analysis was restricted to V-J combinations with a frequency above 0.0001, which covered over 98% of repertoires. The TCS score was defined as F50 (clonal expansion) divided by E x V (chaos), with BLOSUM62-based TCRdist calculated between CDR3 peptides within each V-J. Welch's t-statistics and random forest reduced 500 to 650 V-J features to about 13, which were used in a naive Bayes classifier (R e1071). TCRdb handled the public reads itself, with Q25 trimming in fastp and clone calling in MiXCR, and kept productive beta chains. Rows are unified per CDR3 protein, each entry keeping the most common DNA and genes. These V and J calls rely on TCRdb rather than the paper's analysis. The sample table lists more than 450,000 distinct CDR3 sequences, approximately 14% of them with a count of one. Clones ranked in the top ten supply approximately 15% of the sample.

This clonotype was counted at least ten times. Its antigen is still unknown. Per-base qualities were not stored, and no clone one base away is much larger. Sequencing used blood. The receptor was derived from a middle-aged woman with Graves' hyperthyroidism. The sequence joins TRBV5-5 to TRBJ2-1, and TRBD2 matches 13 of the central bases. The CDR3 region reads CASSPTSGRALWDEQFF. At the DNA level, the sequence is TGTGCCAGCAGCCCCACTAGCGGGAGGGCCCTCTGGGATGAGCAGTTCTTC.